These 4 T cell receptor beta chains originate from one sample sequenced in a study of OX40 agonist ivuxolimab in advanced cancers. The method was immunoSEQ multiplex PCR; TCRdb's version includes in-frame clones alone and lacks a portion of them. The sample lists 25,000 to 35,000 clones; 70% to 85% were seen once. The starting material was CD4+ or CD8+ T cells sorted from blood, obtained in a trial of the OX40 agonist ivuxolimab. The source of these receptors is an adult with an advanced solid tumor such as melanoma, head and neck, liver or kidney cancer.

This clone was recorded once. The chain is built from TRBV29-1 and TRBJ2-5; 12 bases match TRBD2. The DNA end is more similar to TRBJ2-7, so the J call may be wrong. Germline V CDR1 and CDR2: SQVTM, ANQGSEA. This CDR3 is built from 14 residues. CDR3 in amino acids: CSVRGLAGSYEQYF. The CDR3 DNA sequence: TGCAGCGTGAGGGGACTAGCGGGTTCCTACGAGCAGTACTTC.

In its sample, this clone ranks as large. The same CDR3 arises from other DNA sequences in this sample as well. V usage is TRBV11-3 and J usage is TRBJ2-7, with 7 nucleotides matching TRBD1. The CDR3 has 16 residues. Looked up from germline, CDR1 is SGHNT and CDR2 is YENEEA. V lost 0 bases and J lost 0; bases outside the gene matches: 5. CDR3: CASSLERGQSSYEQYF. The CDR3 DNA follows: TGTGCCAGCAGCTTAGAACGGGGACAGAGCTCCTACGAGCAGTACTTC.

This clone was recorded a few times. The chain combines TRBV4-3 with TRBJ1-2, with unresolved D. This CDR3 contains 17 residues. With 0 bases removed from V and 6 bases from J, the gap between germline ends came to 20 bases. CDR1 is LGHNA, CDR2 YSLEER, per germline. In DNA form, the CDR3 reads TGCGCCAGCAGCCAAGACCTGGCGGATAGTCAAGTTGATGGCTACACCTTC. It specifies CASSQDLADSQVDGYTF.

The rearrangement links TRBV5-4 to TRBJ1-3, with 7 bases matching TRBD1. The CDR3 contains 16 residues. V shed 0 bases and J 2 bases; nucleotides not matched to a gene: 5. CDR1 and CDR2 from the germline V gene are SGHNT and YYREEE (reference sequence). In DNA, the CDR3 is TGTGCCAGCAGCTTGGACAGGGGAACTCCTGGAAACACCATATATTTT. It specifies CASSLDRGTPGNTIYF.